The entry that follows covers one T cell receptor (beta chain) sequence. Its antigen remains unknown. These data belong to a study of T-cell reconstitution after alpha-beta-depleted transplantation in children. Broader study findings: Newly produced T cells mostly provided counts and TCRbeta diversity after one year, as hyperexpanded clones declined.

This sample's TCRbeta library carried unique molecular identifier barcodes. TCRdb passed the PCR reads through MiXCR, listing each CDR3 protein once. The sample has about 240,000 distinct CDR3 sequences, roughly 25% seen once. This CDR3 is 12 amino acids long. Germline lookup yields CDR1 KGHSH and CDR2 LQKENI. V was trimmed by 0 bases and J by 7 bases, leaving 5 bases between them. The rearrangement joins TRBV18 to TRBJ2-3; D remains ambiguous. The specimen comprised PBMCs, sampled before TCRalphabeta/CD19-depleted stem cell transplant. The TCR comes from a girl aged 2-10 years with Fanconi anemia, due to receive a stem cell transplant. The CDR3 here is CASSPPIHTQYF. For the CDR3, the DNA is TGTGCCAGCTCACCACCCATCCATACGCAGTATTTT.